This is a list of T cell receptor beta chains from one sample in a study of shared clonotypes between healthy human individuals. Repertoires were generated with immunoSEQ multiplex PCR, while TCRdb's copy carries only in-frame clones and drops some. The table has about 590,000 clones, around 95% seen once. Input material: naive CD8+ T cells sorted from blood. The receptor set was obtained from a woman aged 25 to 39 in good health. Each CDR3 is given with its conserved first and last residue. The order of the fields is clone size, J gene, D gene, V gene, CDR3 protein, CDR3 DNA. A D gene is named only where the DNA matches it firmly. A row's size may be missing; if present it is once, few, many or a size class.

clone size: .; J gene: TRBJ1-2; D gene: .; V gene: TRBV28; CDR3 protein: CASSTGNYGYTF; CDR3 DNA: TGTGCCAGCAGTACGGGCAACTATGGCTACACCTTC
clone size: .; J gene: TRBJ1-2; D gene: .; V gene: TRBV28; CDR3 protein: CASSSAVVDYGYTF; CDR3 DNA: TGTGCCAGCAGTTCTGCGGTCGTAGACTATGGCTACACCTTC
clone size: .; J gene: TRBJ2-7; D gene: TRBD2; V gene: TRBV7-9; CDR3 protein: CASSFTSGNEQYF; CDR3 DNA: TGTGCCAGCAGCTTCACTAGCGGGAACGAGCAGTACTTC
clone size: .; J gene: TRBJ2-6; D gene: .; V gene: TRBV19; CDR3 protein: CASSLDSFSGANVLTF; CDR3 DNA: TGTGCCAGTAGTCTGGACTCTTTCTCTGGGGCCAACGTCCTGACTTTC
clone size: .; J gene: TRBJ2-7; D gene: .; V gene: TRBV27; CDR3 protein: CASSPGPYYEQYF; CDR3 DNA: TGTGCCAGCAGTCCAGGGCCCTACTACGAGCAGTACTTC
clone size: .; J gene: TRBJ1-1; D gene: .; V gene: TRBV6-1; CDR3 protein: CASSDRQPRARNTEAFF; CDR3 DNA: TGTGCCAGCAGTGACCGCCAACCACGGGCCCGCAACACTGAAGCTTTCTTT
clone size: .; J gene: TRBJ2-7; D gene: .; V gene: TRBV11-2; CDR3 protein: CASSLAGQSYEQYF; CDR3 DNA: TGTGCCAGCAGCTTAGCCGGCCAATCCTACGAGCAGTACTTC
clone size: .; J gene: TRBJ2-1; D gene: .; V gene: TRBV5-6; CDR3 protein: CASKRTNYNEQFF; CDR3 DNA: TGTGCCAGCAAAAGGACGAACTACAATGAGCAGTTCTTC
clone size: .; J gene: TRBJ2-7; D gene: .; V gene: TRBV6-1; CDR3 protein: CASSEWVLGAYEQYF; CDR3 DNA: TGTGCCAGCAGTGAATGGGTGCTGGGCGCCTACGAGCAGTACTTC
clone size: .; J gene: TRBJ2-1; D gene: TRBD2; V gene: TRBV4-1; CDR3 protein: CASSQGTSVRVEQFF; CDR3 DNA: TGCGCCAGCAGCCAAGGGACTAGCGTGCGTGTTGAGCAGTTCTTC
clone size: .; J gene: TRBJ1-6; D gene: TRBD1; V gene: TRBV25-1; CDR3 protein: CASYGDRDNSPLHF; CDR3 DNA: TGTGCCAGCTATGGGGACAGAGATAATTCACCCCTCCACTTT
clone size: .; J gene: TRBJ2-4; D gene: .; V gene: TRBV6-1; CDR3 protein: CASSALASAGAKNIQYF; CDR3 DNA: TGTGCCAGCAGTGCTCTGGCCAGCGCGGGTGCCAAAAACATTCAGTACTTC
clone size: .; J gene: TRBJ2-5; D gene: .; V gene: TRBV5-4; CDR3 protein: CASSWGGTEQTQYF; CDR3 DNA: TGTGCCAGCAGCTGGGGAGGGACAGAACAGACCCAGTACTTC
clone size: .; J gene: TRBJ2-1; D gene: TRBD2; V gene: TRBV4-1; CDR3 protein: CASSQEGLAGGNEQFF; CDR3 DNA: TGCGCCAGCAGCCAAGAGGGACTAGCGGGAGGCAATGAGCAGTTCTTC
clone size: .; J gene: TRBJ2-2; D gene: TRBD2; V gene: TRBV4-1; CDR3 protein: CASSQGGGGYTGELFF; CDR3 DNA: TGCGCCAGCAGCCAAGGTGGCGGGGGGTACACCGGGGAGCTGTTTTTT
clone size: .; J gene: TRBJ2-1; D gene: .; V gene: TRBV7-9; CDR3 protein: CASSAAGSYNEQFF; CDR3 DNA: TGTGCCAGCAGCGCCGCTGGGTCCTACAATGAGCAGTTCTTC
clone size: once; J gene: TRBJ1-5; D gene: .; V gene: TRBV28; CDR3 protein: CASRSWGDSNQPQHF; CDR3 DNA: TGTGCCAGCCGATCGTGGGGGGATAGCAATCAGCCCCAGCATTTT
clone size: .; J gene: TRBJ2-5; D gene: TRBD1; V gene: TRBV7-8; CDR3 protein: CASSFSFWRDRSLPGGDQYF; CDR3 DNA: TGTGCCAGCAGCTTTAGTTTCTGGCGGGACAGGAGCCTACCAGGGGGTGACCAGTACTTC
clone size: .; J gene: TRBJ1-3; D gene: .; V gene: TRBV19; CDR3 protein: CASRDSPTGYGNTIYF; CDR3 DNA: TGTGCCAGTAGAGATTCGCCGACAGGTTATGGAAACACCATATATTTT
clone size: .; J gene: TRBJ2-1; D gene: TRBD2; V gene: TRBV5-4; CDR3 protein: CASRPTSGSVYEQFF; CDR3 DNA: TGTGCCAGCAGACCCACTAGCGGGAGTGTCTATGAGCAGTTCTTC
clone size: .; J gene: TRBJ2-7; D gene: TRBD2; V gene: TRBV11-1; CDR3 protein: CASSLGASGSRREQYF; CDR3 DNA: TGTGCCAGCAGCTTAGGGGCTAGCGGGAGCCGCCGCGAGCAGTACTTC
clone size: .; J gene: TRBJ2-5; D gene: TRBD1; V gene: TRBV6-5; CDR3 protein: CASSYSATGGQETQYF; CDR3 DNA: TGTGCCAGCAGTTACTCCGCGACAGGGGGCCAAGAGACCCAGTACTTC
clone size: .; J gene: TRBJ1-1; D gene: TRBD1; V gene: TRBV25-1; CDR3 protein: CASSEPTGAEAFF; CDR3 DNA: TGTGCCAGCAGTGAACCGACAGGGGCTGAAGCTTTCTTT
clone size: .; J gene: TRBJ2-1; D gene: TRBD1; V gene: TRBV6-6; CDR3 protein: CASSYSIGGKYNEQFF; CDR3 DNA: TGTGCCAGCAGTTACTCGATAGGGGGCAAATACAATGAGCAGTTCTTC
clone size: .; J gene: TRBJ2-2; D gene: TRBD2; V gene: TRBV27; CDR3 protein: CASRLAGGPNTGELFF; CDR3 DNA: TGTGCCAGCAGACTAGCGGGAGGGCCTAACACCGGGGAGCTGTTTTTT
clone size: .; J gene: TRBJ2-3; D gene: TRBD2; V gene: TRBV29-1; CDR3 protein: CSVEDSLAGLTDTQYF; CDR3 DNA: TGCAGCGTTGAAGATTCCCTAGCGGGCCTCACAGATACGCAGTATTTT
clone size: .; J gene: TRBJ2-1; D gene: TRBD2; V gene: TRBV27; CDR3 protein: CASSLAGENNEQFF; CDR3 DNA: TGTGCCAGCAGTTTGGCGGGAGAGAACAATGAGCAGTTCTTC
clone size: .; J gene: TRBJ2-7; D gene: .; V gene: TRBV29-1; CDR3 protein: CSVSGTMSSYEQYF; CDR3 DNA: TGCAGCGTGTCCGGGACAATGAGCTCCTACGAGCAGTACTTC